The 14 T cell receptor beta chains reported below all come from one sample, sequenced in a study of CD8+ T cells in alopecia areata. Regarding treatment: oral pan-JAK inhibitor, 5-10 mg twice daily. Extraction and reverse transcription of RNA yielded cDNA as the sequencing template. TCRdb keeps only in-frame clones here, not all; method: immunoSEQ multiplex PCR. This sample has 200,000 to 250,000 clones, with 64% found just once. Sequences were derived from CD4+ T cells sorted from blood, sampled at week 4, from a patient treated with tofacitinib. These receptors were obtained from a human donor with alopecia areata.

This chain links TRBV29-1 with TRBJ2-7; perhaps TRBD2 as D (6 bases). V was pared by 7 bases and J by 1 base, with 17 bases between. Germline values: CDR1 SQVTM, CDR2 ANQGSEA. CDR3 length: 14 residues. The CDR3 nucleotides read TGCAGCGCCGTCCGGGACTTATCTTCCTACGAGCAGTACTTC. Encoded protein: CSAVRDLSSYEQYF.

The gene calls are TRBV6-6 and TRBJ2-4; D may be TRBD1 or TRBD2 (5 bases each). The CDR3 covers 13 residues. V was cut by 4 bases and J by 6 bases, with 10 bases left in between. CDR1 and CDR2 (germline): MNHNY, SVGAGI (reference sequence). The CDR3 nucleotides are TGTGCCAGCAGTTCGGGACCGGGAAACATTCAGTACTTC. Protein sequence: CASSSGPGNIQYF.

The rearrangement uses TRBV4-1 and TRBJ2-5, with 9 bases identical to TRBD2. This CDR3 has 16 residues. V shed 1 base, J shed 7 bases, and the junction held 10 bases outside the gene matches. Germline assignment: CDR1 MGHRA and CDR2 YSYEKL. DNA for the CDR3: TGCGCCAGCAGCCAAGTTAGCGGGGGTCGATGGGGGACCCAGTACTTC. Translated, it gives CASSQVSGGRWGTQYF.

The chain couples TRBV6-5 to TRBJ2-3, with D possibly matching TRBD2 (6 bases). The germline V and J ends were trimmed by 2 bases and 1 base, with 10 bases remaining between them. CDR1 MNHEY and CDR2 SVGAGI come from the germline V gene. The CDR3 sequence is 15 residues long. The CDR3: CASSYVGGGTDTQYF. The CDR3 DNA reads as TGTGCCAGCAGTTACGTCGGGGGTGGCACAGATACGCAGTATTTT.

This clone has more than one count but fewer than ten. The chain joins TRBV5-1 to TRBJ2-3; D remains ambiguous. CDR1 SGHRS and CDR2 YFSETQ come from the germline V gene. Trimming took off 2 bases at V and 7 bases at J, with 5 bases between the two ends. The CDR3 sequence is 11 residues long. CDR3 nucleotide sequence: TGCGCCAGCAGCTTTGATCATACGCAGTATTTT. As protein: CASSFDHTQYF. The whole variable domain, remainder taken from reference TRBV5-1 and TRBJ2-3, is KAGVTQTPRYLIKTRGQQVTLSCSPISGHRSVSWYQQTPGQGLQFLFEYFSETQRNKGNFPGRFSGRQFSNSRSEMNVSTLELGDSALYLCASSFDHTQYFGPGTRLTVL.

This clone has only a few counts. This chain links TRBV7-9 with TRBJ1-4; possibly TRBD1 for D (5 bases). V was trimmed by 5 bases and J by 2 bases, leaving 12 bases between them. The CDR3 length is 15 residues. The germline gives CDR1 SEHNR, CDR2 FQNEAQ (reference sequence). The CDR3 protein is CASSPPGGTNEKLFF. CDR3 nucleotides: TGTGCCAGCAGCCCCCCCGGGGGGACTAATGAAAAACTGTTTTTT.

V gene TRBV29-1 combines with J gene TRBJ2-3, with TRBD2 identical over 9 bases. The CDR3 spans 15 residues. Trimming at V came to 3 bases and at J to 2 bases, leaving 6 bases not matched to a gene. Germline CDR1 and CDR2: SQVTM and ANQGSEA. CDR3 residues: CSVEVSGGNTDTQYF. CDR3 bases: TGCAGCGTTGAGGTTAGCGGGGGAAACACAGATACGCAGTATTTT.

CDR3 in DNA: TGTGCCTGGAGGGACCCCGGGACAGGGTTGAACACTGAAGCTTTCTTT. It codes for CAWRDPGTGLNTEAFF. The chain uses TRBV30 and TRBJ1-1; 9 bases fit TRBD1. Germline V lookup: CDR1 GTSNPN, CDR2 SVGIG (reference sequence). CDR3 length: 16 residues. Germline trimming cut 3 bases from V and 0 bases from J; bases unmatched to any gene: 8.

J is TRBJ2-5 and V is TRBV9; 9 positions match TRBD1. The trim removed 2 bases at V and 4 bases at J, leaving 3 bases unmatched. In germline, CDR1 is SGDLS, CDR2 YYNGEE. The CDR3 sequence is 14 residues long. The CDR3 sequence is CASSVTGGPETQYF. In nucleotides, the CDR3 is TGTGCCAGCAGCGTTACAGGGGGCCCAGAGACCCAGTACTTC.

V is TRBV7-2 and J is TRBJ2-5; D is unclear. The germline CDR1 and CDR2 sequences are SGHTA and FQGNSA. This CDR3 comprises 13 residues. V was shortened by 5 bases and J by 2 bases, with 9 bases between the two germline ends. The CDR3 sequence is CASSRRPQETQYF. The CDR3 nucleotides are TGTGCCAGCAGCCGCCGGCCACAAGAGACCCAGTACTTC.

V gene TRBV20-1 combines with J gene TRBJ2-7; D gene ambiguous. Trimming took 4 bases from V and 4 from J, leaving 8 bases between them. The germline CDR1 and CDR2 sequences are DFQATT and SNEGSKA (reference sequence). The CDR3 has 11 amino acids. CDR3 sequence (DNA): TGCAGTGCTATCCCAGCGTACGAGCAGTACTTC. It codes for CSAIPAYEQYF.

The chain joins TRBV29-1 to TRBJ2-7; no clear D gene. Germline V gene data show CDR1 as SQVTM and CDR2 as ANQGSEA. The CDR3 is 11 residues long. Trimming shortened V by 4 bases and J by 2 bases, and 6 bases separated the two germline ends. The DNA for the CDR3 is TGCAGCGTTGGCAGAACCTACGAGCAGTACTTC. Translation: CSVGRTYEQYF.

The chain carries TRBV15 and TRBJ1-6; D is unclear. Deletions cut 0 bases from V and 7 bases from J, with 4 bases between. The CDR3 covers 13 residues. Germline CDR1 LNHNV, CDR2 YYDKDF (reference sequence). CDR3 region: CATSREGNSPLHF. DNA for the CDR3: TGTGCCACCAGCAGAGAGGGGAATTCACCCCTCCACTTT.

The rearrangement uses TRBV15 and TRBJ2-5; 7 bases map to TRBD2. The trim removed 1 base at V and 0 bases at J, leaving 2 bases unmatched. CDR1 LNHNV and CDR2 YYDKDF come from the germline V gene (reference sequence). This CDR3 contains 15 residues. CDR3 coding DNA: TGTGCCACCAGCAGAGGGGACTACCACCAAGAGACCCAGTACTTC. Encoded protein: CATSRGDYHQETQYF.